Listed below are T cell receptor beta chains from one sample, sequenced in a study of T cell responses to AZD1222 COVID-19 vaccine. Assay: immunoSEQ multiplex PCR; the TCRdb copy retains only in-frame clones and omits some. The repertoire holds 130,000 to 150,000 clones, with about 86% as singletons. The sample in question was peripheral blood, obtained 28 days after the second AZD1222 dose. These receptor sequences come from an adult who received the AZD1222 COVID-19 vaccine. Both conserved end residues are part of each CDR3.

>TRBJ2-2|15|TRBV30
CAWSVLLAGYGELFF
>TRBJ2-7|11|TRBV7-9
CASSLDYEQYF
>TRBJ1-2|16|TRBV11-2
CASSLGRGGLSYGYTF
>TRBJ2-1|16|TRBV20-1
CSASGTGVRSYNEQFF
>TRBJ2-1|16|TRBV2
CASSVVGGFSYNEQFF
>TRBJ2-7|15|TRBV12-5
CASGLGALPPHEQYF
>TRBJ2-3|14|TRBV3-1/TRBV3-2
CASSPGTNTDTQYF
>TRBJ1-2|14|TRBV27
CASSLSRQGGGYTF
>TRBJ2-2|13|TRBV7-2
CASSLGQIGELFF
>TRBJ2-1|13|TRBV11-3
CASSLALGNEQFF
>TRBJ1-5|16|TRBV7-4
CASSLVRAGLNQPQHF
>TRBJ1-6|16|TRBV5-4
CASSLLSGQGASPLHF
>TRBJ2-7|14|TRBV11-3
CASSPLGSSYEQYF
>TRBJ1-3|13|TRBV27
CASSLFLGNTIYF
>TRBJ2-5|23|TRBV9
CASSVASPLVGERAGGPRETQYF
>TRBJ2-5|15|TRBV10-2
CASSGGAGSEETQYF
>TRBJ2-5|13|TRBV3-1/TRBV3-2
CASSNRGGETQYF
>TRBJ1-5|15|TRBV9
CASSPNPGTYQPQHF
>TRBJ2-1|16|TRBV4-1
CASSQIRLAVYNEQFF
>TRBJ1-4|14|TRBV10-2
CASSNRGDNEKLFF
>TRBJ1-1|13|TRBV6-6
CASSGDENTEAFF
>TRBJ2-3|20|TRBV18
CASSPSKLNPRRSSTDTQYF
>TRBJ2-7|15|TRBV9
CASSVAGEGAYEQYF
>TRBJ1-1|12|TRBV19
CASIGRNTEAFF